This T cell receptor (beta chain) stems from a study of shared clonotypes between healthy human individuals. Study at large: CD4 naive cells filled three plates per donor, CD4 memory three, CD8 naive two and CD8 memory one.

Whole-study findings and limits: Since donors were few, the genetic and exposure-history diversity represented was limited.

Study donors comprised healthy, HIV-negative adults devoid of recent acute infection or vaccination. Details on this clone: Its cognate antigen is unknown.

V was trimmed by 2 bases and J by 7 bases, leaving 14 bases between them. This CDR3 is built from 15 residues. Germline values: CDR1 MDHEN, CDR2 SYDVKM. It was across several immunoSEQ plates that each subset's genomic DNA was evenly split. The table came from immunoSEQ multiplex PCR; TCRdb's copy has only in-frame clones and leaves some out. The data hold approximately 2.3 million clones, with 85% to 95% observed a single time. Sequences were obtained from naive CD4+ T cells from PBMCs. Stated subset: CD45RA+ positively selected. The chain has TRBV28 and TRBJ1-4, with D maybe TRBD1 (5 bases). The TCR sequence derives from a man younger than 35 in good health. Some clones in this sample may be carry-over from other donors' samples. The CDR3 here is CASSLPRASLEKLFF. For the CDR3, the DNA is TGTGCCAGCAGTTTACCCAGGGCCAGCCTTGAAAAACTGTTTTTT.